This record looks at one T cell receptor beta chain sequence and its context. The sample is drawn from a study of blood T cell repertoires in COVID-19. Across the whole study: Acute-phase and convalescent COVID-19 samples originated in the United States, Italy and Spain. PBMCs, B-cell-depleted T cells, or T cells provided the cDNA or gDNA that made up the material.

From germline, CDR1 is WNHNN and CDR2 SYGVQD (reference sequence). CDR3 size: 15 residues. V gave up 6 bases and J gave up 7 bases; unmatched junction bases: 11. Per the authors' pipeline: Amplifying reference gene primers gave estimates of nucleated cell counts. TCRdb keeps only in-frame clones here, not all; method: immunoSEQ multiplex PCR. V and J calls plus clone size are reproduced from that table; the DNA served to infer D and trimming. The sample lists about 46,000 clones, 88% seen once, with over 8.5% in the top ten. The chain couples TRBV10-1 to TRBJ1-3; 8 nucleotides align to TRBD1. The receptor's source is a man aged 50 to 59 with active COVID-19. Source material: peripheral blood. Written as DNA, the CDR3 is TGCGCCAGCAGCCTCGGACAGGGCCGCCGGAACACCATATATTTT. This sequence encodes CASSLGQGRRNTIYF.